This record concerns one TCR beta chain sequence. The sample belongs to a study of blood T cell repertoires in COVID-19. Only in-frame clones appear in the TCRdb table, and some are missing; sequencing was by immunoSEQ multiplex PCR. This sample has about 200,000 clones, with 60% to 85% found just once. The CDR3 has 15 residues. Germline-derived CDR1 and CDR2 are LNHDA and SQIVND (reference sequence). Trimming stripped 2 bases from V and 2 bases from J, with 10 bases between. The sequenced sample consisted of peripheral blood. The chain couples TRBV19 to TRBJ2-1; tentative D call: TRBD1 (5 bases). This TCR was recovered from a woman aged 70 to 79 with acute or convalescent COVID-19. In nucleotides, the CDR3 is TGTGCCAGTAGTATACAGGGTCAGCCCTACAATGAGCAGTTCTTC. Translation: CASSIQGQPYNEQFF. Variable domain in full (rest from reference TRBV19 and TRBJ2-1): DGGITQSPKYLFRKEGQNVTLSCEQNLNHDAMYWYRQDPGQGLRLIYYSQIVNDFQKGDIAEGYSVSREKKESFPLTVTSAQKNPTAFYLCASSIQGQPYNEQFFGPGTRLTVL.